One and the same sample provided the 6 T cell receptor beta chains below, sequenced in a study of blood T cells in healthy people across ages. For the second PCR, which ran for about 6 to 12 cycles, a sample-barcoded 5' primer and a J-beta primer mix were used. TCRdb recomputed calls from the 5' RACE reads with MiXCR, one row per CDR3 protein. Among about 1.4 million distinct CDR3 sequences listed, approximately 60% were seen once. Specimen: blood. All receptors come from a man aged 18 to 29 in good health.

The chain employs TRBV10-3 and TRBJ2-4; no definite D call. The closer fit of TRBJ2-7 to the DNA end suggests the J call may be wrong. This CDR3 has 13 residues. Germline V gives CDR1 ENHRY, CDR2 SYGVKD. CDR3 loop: CAISVGKTYEQYF. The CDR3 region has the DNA TGTGCCATCAGTGTTGGCAAGACCTACGAGCAGTACTTC.

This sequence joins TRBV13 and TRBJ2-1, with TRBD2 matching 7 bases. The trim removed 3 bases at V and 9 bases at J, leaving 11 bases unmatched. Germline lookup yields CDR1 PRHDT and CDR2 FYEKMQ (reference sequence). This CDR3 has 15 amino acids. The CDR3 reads CASSFSPGLPSEQFF. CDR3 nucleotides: TGTGCCAGCAGCTTCTCACCGGGACTACCAAGTGAGCAGTTCTTC.

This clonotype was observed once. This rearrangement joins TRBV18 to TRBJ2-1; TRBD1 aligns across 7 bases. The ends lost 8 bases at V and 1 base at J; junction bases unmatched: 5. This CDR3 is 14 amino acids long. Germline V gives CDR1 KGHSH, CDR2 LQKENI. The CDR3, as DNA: TGTGCCAGCCCAAGACAGGGATCCTACAATGAGCAGTTCTTC. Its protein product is CASPRQGSYNEQFF.

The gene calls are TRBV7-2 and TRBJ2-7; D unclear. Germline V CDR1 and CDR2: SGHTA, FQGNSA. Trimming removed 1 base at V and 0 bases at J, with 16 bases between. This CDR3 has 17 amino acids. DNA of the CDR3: TGTGCCAGCAGCTTAGGCCCTTATATAACAGTCTCCTACGAGCAGTACTTC. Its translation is CASSLGPYITVSYEQYF.

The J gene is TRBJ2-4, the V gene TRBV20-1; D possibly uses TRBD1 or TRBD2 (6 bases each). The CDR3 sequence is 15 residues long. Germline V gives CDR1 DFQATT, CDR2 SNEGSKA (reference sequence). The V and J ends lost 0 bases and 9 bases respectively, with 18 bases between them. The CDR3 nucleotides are TGCAGTGCTAGAGATGATACCGGGGGCGTCGGCATTCAGTACTTC. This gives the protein CSARDDTGGVGIQYF.

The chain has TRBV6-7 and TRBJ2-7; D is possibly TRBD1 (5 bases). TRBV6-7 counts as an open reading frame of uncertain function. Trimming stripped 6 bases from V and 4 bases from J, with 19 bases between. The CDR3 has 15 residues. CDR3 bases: TGTGCCAGCAGACAACCGAGACAGATAAAGTACGAGCAGTACTTC. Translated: CASRQPRQIKYEQYF.